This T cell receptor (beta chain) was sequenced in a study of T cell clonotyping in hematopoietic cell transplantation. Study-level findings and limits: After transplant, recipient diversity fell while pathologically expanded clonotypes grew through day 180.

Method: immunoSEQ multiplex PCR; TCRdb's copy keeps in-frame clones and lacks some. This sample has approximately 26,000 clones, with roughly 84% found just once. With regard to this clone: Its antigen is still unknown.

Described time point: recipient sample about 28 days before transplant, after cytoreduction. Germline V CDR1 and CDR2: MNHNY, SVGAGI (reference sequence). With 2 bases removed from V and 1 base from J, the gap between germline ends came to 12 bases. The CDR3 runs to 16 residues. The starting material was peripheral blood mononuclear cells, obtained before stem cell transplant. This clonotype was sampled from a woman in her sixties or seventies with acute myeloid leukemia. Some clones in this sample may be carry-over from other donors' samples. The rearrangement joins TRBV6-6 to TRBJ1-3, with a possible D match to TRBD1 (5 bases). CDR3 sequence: CASSYTPTVSGNTIYF. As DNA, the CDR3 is TGTGCCAGCAGTTACACCCCGACAGTTTCTGGAAACACCATATATTTT.